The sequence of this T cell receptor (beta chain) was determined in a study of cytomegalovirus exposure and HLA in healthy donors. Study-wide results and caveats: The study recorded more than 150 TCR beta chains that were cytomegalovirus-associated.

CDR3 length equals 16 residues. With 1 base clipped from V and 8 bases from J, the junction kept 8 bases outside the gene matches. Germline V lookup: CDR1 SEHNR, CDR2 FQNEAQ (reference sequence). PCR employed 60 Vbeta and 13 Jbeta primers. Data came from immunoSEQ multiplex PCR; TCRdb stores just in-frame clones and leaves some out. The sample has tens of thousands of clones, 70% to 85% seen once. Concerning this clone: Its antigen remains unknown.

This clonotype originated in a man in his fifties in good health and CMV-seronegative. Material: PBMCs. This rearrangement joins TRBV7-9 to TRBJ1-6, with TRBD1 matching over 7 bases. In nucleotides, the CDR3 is TGTGCCAGCAGCTTAGGACAGGGTCTGGGGGATTCACCCCTCCACTTT. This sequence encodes CASSLGQGLGDSPLHF.